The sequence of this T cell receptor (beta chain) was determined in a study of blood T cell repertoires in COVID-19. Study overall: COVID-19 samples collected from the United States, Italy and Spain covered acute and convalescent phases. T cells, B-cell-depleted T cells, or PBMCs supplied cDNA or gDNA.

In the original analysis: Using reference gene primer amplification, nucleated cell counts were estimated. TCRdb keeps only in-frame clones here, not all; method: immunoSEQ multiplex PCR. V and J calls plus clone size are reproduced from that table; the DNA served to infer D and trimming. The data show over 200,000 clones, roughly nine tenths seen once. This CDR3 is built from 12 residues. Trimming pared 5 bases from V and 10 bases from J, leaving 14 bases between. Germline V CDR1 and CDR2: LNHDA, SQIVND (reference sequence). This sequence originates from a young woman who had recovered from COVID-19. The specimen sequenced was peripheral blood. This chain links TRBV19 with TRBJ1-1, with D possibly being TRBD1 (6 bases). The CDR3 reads CASSFQGQRAFF. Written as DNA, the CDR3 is TGTGCCAGTAGTTTCCAGGGGCAGAGAGCTTTCTTT.